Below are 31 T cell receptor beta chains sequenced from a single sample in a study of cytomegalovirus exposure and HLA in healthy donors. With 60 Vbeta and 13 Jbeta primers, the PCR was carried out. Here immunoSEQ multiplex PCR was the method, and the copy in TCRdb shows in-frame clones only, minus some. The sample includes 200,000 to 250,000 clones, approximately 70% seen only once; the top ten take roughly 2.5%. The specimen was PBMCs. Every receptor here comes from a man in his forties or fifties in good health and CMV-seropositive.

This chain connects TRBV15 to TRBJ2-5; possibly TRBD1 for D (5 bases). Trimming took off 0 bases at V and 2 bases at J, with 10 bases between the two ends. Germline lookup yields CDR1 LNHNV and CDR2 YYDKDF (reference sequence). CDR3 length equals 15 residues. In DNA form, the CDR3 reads TGTGCCACCAGCAGAGATCAGGGCAAACAAGAGACCCAGTACTTC. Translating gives CATSRDQGKQETQYF.

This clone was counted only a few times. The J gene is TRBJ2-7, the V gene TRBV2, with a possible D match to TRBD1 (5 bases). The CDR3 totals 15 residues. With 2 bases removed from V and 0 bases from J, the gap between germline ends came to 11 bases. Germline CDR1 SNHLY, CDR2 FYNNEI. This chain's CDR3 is CASSELGPSSYEQYF. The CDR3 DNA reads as TGTGCCAGCAGTGAATTGGGGCCGAGCTCCTACGAGCAGTACTTC.

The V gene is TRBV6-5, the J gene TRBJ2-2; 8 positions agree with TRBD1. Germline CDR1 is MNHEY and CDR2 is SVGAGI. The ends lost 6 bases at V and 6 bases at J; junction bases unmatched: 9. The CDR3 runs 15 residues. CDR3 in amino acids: CASRDDRGPAGELFF. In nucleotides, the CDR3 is TGTGCCAGCAGAGACGACAGGGGACCGGCCGGGGAGCTGTTTTTT.

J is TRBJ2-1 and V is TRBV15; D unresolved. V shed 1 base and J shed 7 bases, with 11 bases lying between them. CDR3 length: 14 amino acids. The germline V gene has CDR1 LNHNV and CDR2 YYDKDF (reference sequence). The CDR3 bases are TGTGCCACCAGCAGAGTGGTAGAAGTAAATGAGCAGTTCTTC. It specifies CATSRVVEVNEQFF.

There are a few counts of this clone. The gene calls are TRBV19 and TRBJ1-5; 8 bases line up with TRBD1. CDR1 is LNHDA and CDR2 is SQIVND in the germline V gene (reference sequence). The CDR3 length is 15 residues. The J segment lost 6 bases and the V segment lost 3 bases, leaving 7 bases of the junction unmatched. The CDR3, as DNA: TGTGCCAGTAGTATGGGGCAGGGGGCGCTTCAGCCCCAGCATTTT. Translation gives CASSMGQGALQPQHF.

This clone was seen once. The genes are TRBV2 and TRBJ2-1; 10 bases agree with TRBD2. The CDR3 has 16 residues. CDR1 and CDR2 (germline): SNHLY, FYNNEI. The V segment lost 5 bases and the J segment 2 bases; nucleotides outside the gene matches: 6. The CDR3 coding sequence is TGTGCCAGCAGTCCCCGGACTAGCGGCGCCTACAATGAGCAGTTCTTC. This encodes CASSPRTSGAYNEQFF.

CDR3 in DNA: TGTGCCAGCAGCTTAAAACCCCCACAGGGTCCCTATAATTCACCCCTCCACTTT. Its protein is CASSLKPPQGPYNSPLHF. The rearrangement joins TRBV7-2 to TRBJ1-6; D is possibly TRBD1 (6 bases). V gave up 2 bases and J gave up 2 bases, with 16 bases separating them. The CDR3 contains 18 residues. Germline V lookup: CDR1 SGHTA, CDR2 FQGNSA.

The CDR3 bases are TGTGCCAGCAGCTTGCGGGGCTCTGGAAACACCATATATTTT. Its protein product is CASSLRGSGNTIYF. This chain links TRBV5-4 with TRBJ1-3; D unresolved. The V end was cut by 1 base, the J end by 0 bases, with 5 bases between. Germline CDR1 is SGHNT and CDR2 is YYREEE (reference sequence). The CDR3 contains 14 residues.

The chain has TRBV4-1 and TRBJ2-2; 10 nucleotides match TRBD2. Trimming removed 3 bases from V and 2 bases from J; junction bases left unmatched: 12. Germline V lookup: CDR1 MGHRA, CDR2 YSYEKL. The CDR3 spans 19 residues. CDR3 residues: CASSQSPGLAPPNTGELFF. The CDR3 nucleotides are TGCGCCAGCAGCCAGTCCCCGGGACTAGCGCCACCAAACACCGGGGAGCTGTTTTTT.

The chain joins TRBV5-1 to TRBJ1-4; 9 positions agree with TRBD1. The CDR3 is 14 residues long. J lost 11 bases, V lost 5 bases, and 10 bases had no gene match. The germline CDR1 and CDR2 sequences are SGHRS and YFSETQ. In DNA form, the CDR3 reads TGCGCCAGCAGGGAAGGACAGGGGAGCAAGAAACTGTTTTTT. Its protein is CASREGQGSKKLFF.

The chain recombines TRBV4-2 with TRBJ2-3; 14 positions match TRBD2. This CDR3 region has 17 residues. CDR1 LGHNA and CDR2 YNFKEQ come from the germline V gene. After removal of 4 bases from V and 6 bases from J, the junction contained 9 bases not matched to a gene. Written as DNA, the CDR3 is TGTGCCAGCAGCCGCAACGGACTAGCGGGGGGAAGGGATACGCAGTATTTT. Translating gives CASSRNGLAGGRDTQYF.

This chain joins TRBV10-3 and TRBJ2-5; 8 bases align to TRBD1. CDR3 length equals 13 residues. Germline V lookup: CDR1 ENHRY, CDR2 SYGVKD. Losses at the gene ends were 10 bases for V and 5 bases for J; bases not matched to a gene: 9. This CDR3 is CATYRGLGETQYF. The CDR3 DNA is TGTGCCACTTACAGGGGGTTAGGGGAGACCCAGTACTTC.

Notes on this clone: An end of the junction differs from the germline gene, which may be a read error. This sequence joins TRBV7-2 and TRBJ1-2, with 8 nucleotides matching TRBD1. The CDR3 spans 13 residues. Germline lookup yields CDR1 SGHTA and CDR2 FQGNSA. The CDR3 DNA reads TGTGCCAGCAGCTTAACCCAGGGCCGGGACAGGTCCTTC. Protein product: CASSLTQGRDRSF.

The CDR3: CASSLPSNQPQHF. The CDR3 DNA reads TGTGCCAGCAGCCTACCCAGCAATCAGCCCCAGCATTTT. The rearrangement joins TRBV6-1 to TRBJ1-5; D remains ambiguous. Trimming cost V 6 bases and J 1 base, with 7 bases left between them. Germline-derived CDR1 and CDR2 are MNHNS and SASEGT. This CDR3 has 13 amino acids.

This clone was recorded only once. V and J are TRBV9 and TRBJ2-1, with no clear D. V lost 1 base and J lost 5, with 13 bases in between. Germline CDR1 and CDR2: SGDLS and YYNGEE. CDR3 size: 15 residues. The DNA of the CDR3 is TGTGCCAGCAGCGTAAGCCAATACCCGAACAATGAGCAGTTCTTC. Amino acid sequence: CASSVSQYPNNEQFF.

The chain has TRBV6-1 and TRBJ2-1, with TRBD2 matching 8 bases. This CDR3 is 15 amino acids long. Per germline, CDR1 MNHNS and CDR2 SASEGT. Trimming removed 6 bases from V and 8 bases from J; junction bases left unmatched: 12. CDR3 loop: CASSPLGGGLDEQFF. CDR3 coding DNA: TGTGCCAGCAGCCCCCTCGGGGGGGGTCTCGATGAGCAGTTCTTC.

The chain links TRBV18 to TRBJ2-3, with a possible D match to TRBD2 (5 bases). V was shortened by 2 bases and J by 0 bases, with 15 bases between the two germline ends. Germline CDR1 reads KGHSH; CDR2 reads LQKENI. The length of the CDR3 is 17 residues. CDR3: CASSPLGAGSSTDTQYF. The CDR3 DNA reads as TGTGCCAGCTCACCATTGGGCGCGGGTTCTAGCACAGATACGCAGTATTTT.

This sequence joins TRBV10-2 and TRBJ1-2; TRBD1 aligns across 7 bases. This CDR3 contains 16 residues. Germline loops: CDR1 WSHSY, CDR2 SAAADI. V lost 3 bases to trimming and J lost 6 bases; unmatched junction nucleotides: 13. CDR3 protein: CASSDRGPRGLNGYTF. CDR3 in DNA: TGCGCCAGCAGTGATAGGGGGCCACGGGGGCTAAATGGCTACACCTTC.

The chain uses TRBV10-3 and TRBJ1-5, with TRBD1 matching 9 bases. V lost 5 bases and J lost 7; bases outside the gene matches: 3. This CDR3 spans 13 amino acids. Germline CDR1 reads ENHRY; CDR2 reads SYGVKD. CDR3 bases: TGTGCCATCAGTAGGGACAGGGACCAGCCCCAGCATTTT. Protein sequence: CAISRDRDQPQHF.

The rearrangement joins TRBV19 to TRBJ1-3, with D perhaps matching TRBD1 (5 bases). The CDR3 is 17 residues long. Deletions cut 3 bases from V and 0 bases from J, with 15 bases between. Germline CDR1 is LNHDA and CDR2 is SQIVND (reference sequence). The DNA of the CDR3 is TGTGCCAGTAGTATTCGGCCAGGGCCAATCTCTGGAAACACCATATATTTT. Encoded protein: CASSIRPGPISGNTIYF. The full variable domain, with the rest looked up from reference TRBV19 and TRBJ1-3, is DGGITQSPKYLFRKEGQNVTLSCEQNLNHDAMYWYRQDPGQGLRLIYYSQIVNDFQKGDIAEGYSVSREKKESFPLTVTSAQKNPTAFYLCASSIRPGPISGNTIYFGEGSWLTVV.

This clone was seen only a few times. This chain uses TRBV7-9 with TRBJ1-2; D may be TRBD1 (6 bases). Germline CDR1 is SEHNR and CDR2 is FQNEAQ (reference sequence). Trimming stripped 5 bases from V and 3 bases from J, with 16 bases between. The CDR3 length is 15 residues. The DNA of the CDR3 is TGTGCCAGCAGCCAACCTGGGACATCTGACTATGGCTACACCTTC. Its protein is CASSQPGTSDYGYTF. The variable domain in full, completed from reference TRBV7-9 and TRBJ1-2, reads DTGVSQNPRHKITKRGQNVTFRCDPISEHNRLYWYRQTLGQGPEFLTYFQNEAQLEKSRLLSDRFSAERPKGSFSTLEIQRTEQGDSAMYLCASSQPGTSDYGYTFGSGTRLTVV.

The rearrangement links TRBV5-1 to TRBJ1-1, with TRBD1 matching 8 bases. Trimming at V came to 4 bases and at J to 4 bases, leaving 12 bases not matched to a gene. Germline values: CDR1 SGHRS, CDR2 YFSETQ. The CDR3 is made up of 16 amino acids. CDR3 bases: TGCGCCAGCAGCGGAGGGACAGGTGGGAGAGGCACTGAAGCTTTCTTT. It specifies CASSGGTGGRGTEAFF.

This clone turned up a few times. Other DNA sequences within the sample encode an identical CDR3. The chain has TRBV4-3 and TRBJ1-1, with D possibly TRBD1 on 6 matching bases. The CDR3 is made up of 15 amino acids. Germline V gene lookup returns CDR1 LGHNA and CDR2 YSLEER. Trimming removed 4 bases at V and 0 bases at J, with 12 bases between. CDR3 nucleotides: TGCGCCAGCAGCCCGGACAGTTCCCTGAACACTGAAGCTTTCTTT. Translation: CASSPDSSLNTEAFF.

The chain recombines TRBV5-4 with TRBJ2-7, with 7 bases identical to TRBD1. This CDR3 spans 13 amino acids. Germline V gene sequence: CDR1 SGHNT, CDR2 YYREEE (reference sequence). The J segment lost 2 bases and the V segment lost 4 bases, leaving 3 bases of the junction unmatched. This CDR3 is CASSRDRTYEQYF. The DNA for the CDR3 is TGTGCCAGCAGCCGGGACAGAACCTACGAGCAGTACTTC.

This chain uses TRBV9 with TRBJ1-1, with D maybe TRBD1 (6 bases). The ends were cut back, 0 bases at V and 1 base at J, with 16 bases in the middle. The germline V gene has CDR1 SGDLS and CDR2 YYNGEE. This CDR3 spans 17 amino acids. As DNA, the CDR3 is TGTGCCAGCAGCGTAGGGCAGGCAAAAGGGGGGAACACTGAAGCTTTCTTT. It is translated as CASSVGQAKGGNTEAFF.

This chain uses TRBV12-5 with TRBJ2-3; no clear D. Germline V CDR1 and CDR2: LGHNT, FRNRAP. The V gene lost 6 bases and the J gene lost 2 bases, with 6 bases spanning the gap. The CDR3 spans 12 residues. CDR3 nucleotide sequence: TGTGCTAGTGGGCAGAACACAGATACGCAGTATTTT. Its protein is CASGQNTDTQYF.

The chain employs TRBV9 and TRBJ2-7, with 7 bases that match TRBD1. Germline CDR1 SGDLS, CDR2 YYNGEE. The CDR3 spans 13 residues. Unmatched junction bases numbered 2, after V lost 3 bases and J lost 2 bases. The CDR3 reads CASSGRGPYEQYF. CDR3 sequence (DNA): TGTGCCAGCAGCGGTAGGGGGCCCTACGAGCAGTACTTC.

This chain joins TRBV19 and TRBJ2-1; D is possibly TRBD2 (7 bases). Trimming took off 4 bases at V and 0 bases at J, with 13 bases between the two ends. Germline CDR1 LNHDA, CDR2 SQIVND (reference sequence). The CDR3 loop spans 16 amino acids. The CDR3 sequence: CASSRGGSLSYNEQFF. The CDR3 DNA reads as TGTGCCAGTAGTAGGGGGGGCTCTCTCTCCTACAATGAGCAGTTCTTC. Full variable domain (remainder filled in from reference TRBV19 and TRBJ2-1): DGGITQSPKYLFRKEGQNVTLSCEQNLNHDAMYWYRQDPGQGLRLIYYSQIVNDFQKGDIAEGYSVSREKKESFPLTVTSAQKNPTAFYLCASSRGGSLSYNEQFFGPGTRLTVL.

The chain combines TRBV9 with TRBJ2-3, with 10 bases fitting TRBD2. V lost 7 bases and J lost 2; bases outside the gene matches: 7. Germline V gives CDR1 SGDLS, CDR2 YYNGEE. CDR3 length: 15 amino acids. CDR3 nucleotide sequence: TGTGCCAGCTCCCTTAGCGGGGGGCTCACAGATACGCAGTATTTT. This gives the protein CASSLSGGLTDTQYF.

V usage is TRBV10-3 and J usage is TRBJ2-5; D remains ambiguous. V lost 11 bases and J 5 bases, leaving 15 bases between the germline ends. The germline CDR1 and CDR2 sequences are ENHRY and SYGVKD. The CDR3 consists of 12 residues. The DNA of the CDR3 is TGTGCCTCCGGGTCGGGTTTGGAGACCCAGTACTTC. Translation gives CASGSGLETQYF.

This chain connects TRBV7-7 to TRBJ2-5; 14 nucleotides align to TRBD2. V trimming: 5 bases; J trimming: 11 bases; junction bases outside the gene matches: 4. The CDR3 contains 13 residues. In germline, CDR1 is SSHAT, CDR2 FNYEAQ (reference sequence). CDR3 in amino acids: CASSMGLAGEQYF. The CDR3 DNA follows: TGTGCCAGCAGCATGGGACTAGCGGGGGAGCAGTACTTC.